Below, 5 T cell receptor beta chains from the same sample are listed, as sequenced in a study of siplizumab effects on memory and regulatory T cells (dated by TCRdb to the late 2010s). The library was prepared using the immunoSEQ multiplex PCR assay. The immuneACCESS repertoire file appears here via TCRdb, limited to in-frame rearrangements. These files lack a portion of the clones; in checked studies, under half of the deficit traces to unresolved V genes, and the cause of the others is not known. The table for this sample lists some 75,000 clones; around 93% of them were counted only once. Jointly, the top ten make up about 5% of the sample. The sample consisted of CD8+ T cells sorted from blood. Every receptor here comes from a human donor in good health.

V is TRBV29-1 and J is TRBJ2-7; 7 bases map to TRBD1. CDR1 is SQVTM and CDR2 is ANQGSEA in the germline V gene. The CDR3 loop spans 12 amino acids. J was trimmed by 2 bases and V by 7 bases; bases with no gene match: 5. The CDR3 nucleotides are TGCAGCGCTGGGGACAGCACCTACGAGCAGTACTTC. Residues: CSAGDSTYEQYF.

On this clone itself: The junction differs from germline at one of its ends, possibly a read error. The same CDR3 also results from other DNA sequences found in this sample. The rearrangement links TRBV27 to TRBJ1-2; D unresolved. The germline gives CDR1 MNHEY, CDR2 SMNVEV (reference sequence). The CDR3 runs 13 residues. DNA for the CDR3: TGCGCCAGCAGTTTAGACATAGACTATGGCTACACCTTC. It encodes CASSLDIDYGYTF.

In DNA form, the CDR3 reads TGTGCCAGCAGCTTAGGGTCGGCAGGTGGGGATGAGCAGTTCTTC. Amino acid sequence: CASSLGSAGGDEQFF. The chain carries TRBV7-9 and TRBJ2-1; D gene unclear. CDR1 and CDR2 from the germline V gene are SEHNR and FQNEAQ (reference sequence). The CDR3 totals 15 residues. Trimming left V 1 base short and J 8 bases short, with 15 bases between.

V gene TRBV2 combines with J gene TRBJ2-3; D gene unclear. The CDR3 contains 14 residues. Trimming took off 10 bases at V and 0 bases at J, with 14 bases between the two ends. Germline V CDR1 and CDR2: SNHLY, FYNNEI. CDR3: CATLKDGSTDTQYF. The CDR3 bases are TGTGCCACTCTAAAGGACGGAAGCACAGATACGCAGTATTTT.

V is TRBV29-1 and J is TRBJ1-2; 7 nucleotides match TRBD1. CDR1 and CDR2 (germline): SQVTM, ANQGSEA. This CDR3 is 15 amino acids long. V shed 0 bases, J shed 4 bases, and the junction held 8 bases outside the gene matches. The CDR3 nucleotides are TGCAGCGTTGAAGACTCACAGGGGCAGACCTATGGCTACACCTTC. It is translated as CSVEDSQGQTYGYTF.